This T cell receptor beta chain appears in the sequencing data of a study of low-dose radiotherapy and immunotherapy resistance in tumors. In the study overall: Administration of intravenous cyclophosphamide at 200 mg/m2 took place every two weeks, one day before radiation and immunotherapy.

CDR1 is DFQATT, CDR2 SNEGSKA, per germline (reference sequence). J gave up 3 bases and V 3 bases, and 9 bases lay outside the gene matches. This CDR3 contains 16 residues. This clonotype was recorded many times. Time point given: after trial treatment. Treatment of the sample: LDRT plus nivolumab, ipilimumab, low-dose cyclophosphamide and aspirin (RACIN trial). Along with nivolumab and ipilimumab, donors received aspirin, low-dose cyclophosphamide and low-dose radiotherapy. TRAV- and TRBV-specific primers primed first-strand cDNA, covering alpha and beta chains. The authors ran about 18 PCR cycles to amplify TCRs with a constant-region primer and V-primer adapter. TCRdb reprocessed the reads via MiXCR and lists one record per CDR3 protein. The sample shows approximately 42,000 distinct CDR3 sequences, about 25% of them seen only once.

V is TRBV20-1 and J is TRBJ2-1, with 9 bases fitting TRBD1. The source of this sequence is a male donor with prostate cancer. Sequencing used PBMCs, obtained after low-dose radiotherapy plus immunotherapy. The DNA of the CDR3 is TGCAGTGCTAGGCCCCCCGACAGGGGGTTCTACAATGAGCAGTTCTTC. This encodes CSARPPDRGFYNEQFF.